A selection of T cell receptor beta chains follows, all from one sample in a study of blood T cell repertoires in COVID-19. Measured with immunoSEQ multiplex PCR; TCRdb has only the in-frame clones, and not every one. This table has approximately 250,000 clones, under 90% appearing once. Sequencing input: peripheral blood. All receptors derive from a man aged 55-75 years with acute or convalescent COVID-19. Both conserved end residues are part of each CDR3. The D gene is left open where the match is weak. Size values are once, few and many counts, or a class for expanded clones, and some rows have none.

d_call	j_call	clone_size	v_call	cdr3_aa	cdr3_nt
TRBD1	TRBJ2-4	-	TRBV5-4	CASSSRDRAAGIQYF	TGTGCCAGCAGCAGCCGGGACAGGGCAGCAGGCATTCAGTACTTC
-	TRBJ1-4	-	TRBV5-5	CASSFRSGRGEKLFF	TGTGCCAGCAGCTTCCGATCGGGGCGGGGTGAAAAACTGTTTTTT
-	TRBJ1-4	-	TRBV6-5	CASSTSGANEKLFF	TGTGCCAGCAGTACATCAGGGGCCAATGAAAAACTGTTTTTT
TRBD1	TRBJ1-2	few	TRBV10-3	CAISNGPGTANYGYTF	TGTGCCATCTCAAACGGGCCCGGGACAGCTAACTATGGCTACACCTTC
-	TRBJ2-6	-	TRBV3-1/TRBV3-2	CASSPVRQSSGANVLTF	TGTGCCAGCAGCCCCGTAAGACAGAGCTCTGGGGCCAACGTCCTGACTTTC
-	TRBJ2-1	-	TRBV19	CASSPPGLVYNEQFF	TGTGCCAGTAGTCCTCCGGGACTTGTGTACAATGAGCAGTTCTTC
TRBD1	TRBJ1-6	-	TRBV3-1/TRBV3-2	CASSLTGGDSPLHF	TGTGCCAGCAGCCTTACAGGGGGCGACTCACCCCTCCACTTT
-	TRBJ1-4	-	TRBV19	CASSTGATNEKLFF	TGTGCCAGTAGTACAGGGGCAACTAATGAAAAACTGTTTTTT
-	TRBJ2-1	-	TRBV10-3	CAISAGTLYNEQFF	TGTGCCATCAGTGCCGGGACTCTCTACAATGAGCAGTTCTTC
TRBD1	TRBJ1-6	-	TRBV18	CASSPGQGNSPLHF	TGTGCCAGCTCACCGGGACAGGGGAATTCACCCCTCCACTTT
TRBD1	TRBJ1-1	-	TRBV18	CASSLGQGDTEAFF	TGTGCCAGCTCACTTGGACAGGGGGACACTGAAGCTTTCTTT
-	TRBJ2-7	once	TRBV19	CASSTQRGASYEQYF	TGTGCCAGTAGTACTCAAAGGGGTGCATCCTACGAGCAGTACTTC
-	TRBJ1-6	-	TRBV5-1	CASSLALQRYNSPLHF	TGCGCCAGCAGCTTGGCCCTTCAGCGATATAATTCACCCCTCCACTTT
TRBD1	TRBJ2-1	-	TRBV19	CASTSGGARGSYNEQFF	TGTGCCAGTACCTCAGGGGGCGCCAGGGGCTCCTACAATGAGCAGTTCTTC
TRBD1	TRBJ2-2	-	TRBV6-2/TRBV6-3	CASSHRGPVTGELFF	TGTGCCAGCAGCCACAGGGGGCCGGTCACCGGGGAGCTGTTTTTT
TRBD2	TRBJ2-3	-	TRBV28	CASSLLGAGGSTDTQYF	TGTGCCAGCAGTTTATTAGGAGCGGGAGGGTCCACAGATACGCAGTATTTT
TRBD2	TRBJ2-7	-	TRBV15	CATSRDTGGGTGEQYF	TGTGCCACCAGCAGAGATACGGGAGGGGGAACGGGGGAGCAGTACTTC
TRBD1	TRBJ2-2	-	TRBV9	CASSVTGGSTGELFF	TGTGCCAGCAGCGTCACAGGGGGAAGTACCGGGGAGCTGTTTTTT
-	TRBJ2-3	-	TRBV28	CASSPGLPPGDTQYF	TGTGCCAGCAGCCCGGGACTGCCTCCGGGTGATACGCAGTATTTT
-	TRBJ2-7	-	TRBV18	CASSPGTGSSSYEQYF	TGTGCCAGCTCACCTGGGACTGGCTCAAGCTCCTACGAGCAGTACTTC
-	TRBJ2-7	few	TRBV3-1/TRBV3-2	CASSPLQVSYEQYF	TGTGCCAGCAGCCCTTTGCAGGTCTCCTACGAGCAGTACTTC
-	TRBJ1-2	-	TRBV19	CASKRQDLYGYTF	TGTGCCAGTAAACGACAGGATCTTTATGGCTACACCTTC
-	TRBJ2-2	-	TRBV27	CASSLQGHPRTTGELFF	TGTGCCAGCAGTCTGCAGGGACACCCTCGAACAACCGGGGAGCTGTTTTTT
TRBD1	TRBJ2-7	few	TRBV4-3	CASSPHQGQASYEQYF	TGCGCCAGCAGCCCCCATCAAGGACAGGCCTCCTACGAGCAGTACTTC
TRBD2	TRBJ2-3	-	TRBV5-1	CASSLGLAGAADTQYF	TGCGCCAGCAGCCTCGGACTAGCGGGGGCCGCAGATACGCAGTATTTT
-	TRBJ1-3	-	TRBV6-5	CASSTDGNTIYF	TGTGCCAGCAGCACAGATGGAAACACCATATATTTT
TRBD1	TRBJ2-7	-	TRBV11-3	CASSPGQRATEQYF	TGTGCCAGCAGTCCGGGACAGCGCGCCACCGAGCAGTACTTC
-	TRBJ1-1	-	TRBV4-3	CASSQDTGNTEAFF	TGCGCCAGCAGCCAAGACACAGGGAACACTGAAGCTTTCTTT
-	TRBJ2-1	-	TRBV7-2	CASSLGGGASYNEQFF	TGTGCCAGCAGCTTAGGGGGCGGGGCTTCCTACAATGAGCAGTTCTTC
-	TRBJ1-5	few	TRBV19	CATEVGAGPTNQPQHF	TGTGCCACCGAAGTGGGAGCTGGACCCACTAATCAGCCCCAGCATTTT
-	TRBJ2-5	-	TRBV2	CASSGYRQETQYF	TGTGCCAGCAGTGGGTACAGACAAGAGACCCAGTACTTC
-	TRBJ1-1	-	TRBV11-2	CASSPGLGDTEAFF	TGTGCCAGCAGCCCCGGCTTGGGAGACACTGAAGCTTTCTTT
-	TRBJ1-3	few	TRBV5-1	CASSLSGVSGNTIYF	TGCGCCAGCAGCTTGTCCGGGGTCTCTGGAAACACCATATATTTT
-	TRBJ1-1	-	TRBV5-1	CASSPDGVGMNTEAFF	TGCGCCAGCAGCCCCGACGGCGTCGGGATGAACACTGAAGCTTTCTTT
TRBD2	TRBJ2-1	-	TRBV7-2	CASSLVAGGYNEQFF	TGTGCCAGCAGCTTAGTAGCGGGAGGCTACAATGAGCAGTTCTTC
TRBD2	TRBJ2-7	few	TRBV27	CASSSPSGNSYEQYF	TGTGCCAGCAGTTCTCCTAGCGGGAACTCCTACGAGCAGTACTTC
TRBD1	TRBJ1-1	-	TRBV27	CASSRETGGNTEAFF	TGTGCCAGCAGTAGGGAGACAGGGGGGAACACTGAAGCTTTCTTT
TRBD1	TRBJ2-2	-	TRBV28	CASRTDRGYTGELFF	TGTGCCAGCAGGACGGACAGGGGATACACCGGGGAGCTGTTTTTT